A selection of T cell receptor beta chains follows, all from one sample in a study of blood T cell repertoires in COVID-19. TCRdb keeps only in-frame clones here, not all; method: immunoSEQ multiplex PCR. Among tens of thousands of clones listed, over 80% were seen once. The sample consisted of peripheral blood. All receptors derive from a man aged 35 to 55 with COVID-19, enrolled during active disease. Each CDR3 is given with its conserved first and last residue. The D gene is left open where the match is weak. Size values are once, few and many counts, or a class for expanded clones, and some rows have none.

J gene,clone size,D gene,V gene,CDR3 protein,CDR3 DNA
TRBJ2-3,NA,NA,TRBV24-1,CATSERGSDTQYF,TGTGCCACCAGTGAACGGGGGTCAGATACGCAGTATTTT
TRBJ2-5,NA,TRBD2,TRBV5-5,CASSVRLAGEEETQYF,TGTGCCAGCAGCGTGAGACTAGCGGGAGAGGAAGAGACCCAGTACTTC
TRBJ1-2,few,TRBD1,TRBV28,CASVDRGNYGYTF,TGTGCCAGCGTGGACAGGGGGAATTACGGCTACACCTTC
TRBJ1-5,once,NA,TRBV21-1,CASSGRDTGKVQPQHF,TGTGCCAGCAGCGGACGGGACACTGGAAAGGTTCAGCCCCAGCATTTT
TRBJ2-1,NA,TRBD2,TRBV5-6,CASRDIGGANEQFF,TGTGCCAGCAGGGACATCGGGGGGGCCAATGAGCAGTTCTTC
TRBJ2-1,once,NA,TRBV3-1/TRBV3-2,CASSQELGGVLGLFF,TGTGCCAGCAGCCAAGAATTAGGGGGAGTCCTAGGTCTGTTCTTC
TRBJ2-2,NA,TRBD2,TRBV4-2,CASSLRGGAGATGELFF,TGTGCCAGCAGCCTTAGGGGGGGAGCGGGGGCCACCGGGGAGCTGTTTTTT
TRBJ1-5,NA,NA,TRBV4-1,CASSPMGHYSNQPQHF,TGCGCCAGCAGCCCCATGGGGCATTATAGCAATCAGCCCCAGCATTTT
TRBJ2-7,NA,NA,TRBV29-1,CSVASQAYEQYF,TGCAGCGTTGCTAGCCAGGCCTACGAGCAGTACTTC
TRBJ2-6,once,NA,TRBV11-3,CASSLVPGSSGANVLTF,TGTGCCAGCAGCTTAGTTCCAGGCAGCTCTGGGGCCAACGTCCTGACTTTC
TRBJ2-5,NA,TRBD1,TRBV7-6,CASSKDRGQETQYF,TGTGCCAGCAGCAAGGACAGGGGCCAAGAGACCCAGTACTTC
TRBJ1-4,NA,TRBD1,TRBV27,CASSLWQGAQSELFF,TGTGCCAGCAGTTTATGGCAGGGGGCCCAGAGTGAACTGTTTTTT
TRBJ1-1,NA,TRBD1,TRBV19,CASSKDRGYTEAFF,TGTGCCAGTAGTAAGGACAGGGGGTACACTGAAGCTTTCTTT
TRBJ2-7,NA,TRBD1,TRBV6-5,CASSYSTQGANEQYF,TGTGCCAGCAGTTACTCGACTCAGGGGGCAAATGAGCAGTACTTC
TRBJ2-7,NA,NA,TRBV6-6,CASRTDTVYEQYF,TGTGCCAGCAGGACGGACACGGTATACGAGCAGTACTTC
TRBJ2-7,NA,NA,TRBV10-3,CAISGDGSSYEQYF,TGTGCCATCAGTGGGGACGGGAGCAGCTACGAGCAGTACTTC
TRBJ1-5,NA,NA,TRBV21-1,CASSPRGARALQPQHF,TGTGCCAGCAGCCCACGGGGGGCGAGGGCCTTGCAGCCCCAGCATTTT
TRBJ2-7,NA,TRBD2,TRBV7-9,CASNRASGGISYEQYF,TGTGCCAGCAACCGGGCTAGCGGGGGAATCTCCTACGAGCAGTACTTC
TRBJ2-7,once,TRBD1,TRBV7-8,CASSRDSQHQYF,TGTGCCAGCAGCCGGGACAGCCAGCACCAGTACTTC
TRBJ1-2,NA,NA,TRBV11-2,CASSPSGRVYGYTF,TGTGCCAGCAGCCCAAGTGGCAGGGTCTATGGCTACACCTTC
TRBJ2-1,NA,NA,TRBV7-6,CASSLEMIGTYNEQFF,TGTGCCAGCAGCTTAGAGATGATCGGGACCTACAATGAGCAGTTCTTC
TRBJ2-6,NA,NA,TRBV25-1,CASSEWGQGTGANVLTF,TGTGCCAGCAGTGAATGGGGCCAGGGAACTGGGGCCAACGTCCTGACTTTC
TRBJ1-4,NA,NA,TRBV6-2/TRBV6-3,CASSRSGVPRGKLFF,TGTGCCAGCAGCCGCTCAGGGGTACCTAGAGGAAAACTGTTTTTT
TRBJ2-7,once,NA,TRBV10-3,CAIGNRSYEQYF,TGTGCCATCGGGAACAGGTCCTACGAGCAGTACTTC
TRBJ2-1,NA,TRBD2,TRBV6-2/TRBV6-3,CASSYGGGAVEQFF,TGTGCCAGCAGTTACGGCGGGGGGGCCGTTGAGCAGTTCTTC
TRBJ1-5,NA,NA,TRBV6-6,CASSSDVVGGNQPQHF,TGTGCCAGCAGTTCTGATGTGGTAGGGGGCAATCAGCCCCAGCATTTT
TRBJ1-2,NA,NA,TRBV7-8,CASSPRVKGDNYGYTF,TGTGCCAGCAGCCCCCGAGTAAAAGGGGATAACTATGGCTACACCTTC
TRBJ1-2,NA,TRBD1,TRBV4-2,CASSQDRETGENYGYTF,TGTGCCAGCAGCCAAGATCGGGAAACAGGGGAGAACTATGGCTACACCTTC
TRBJ1-4,NA,TRBD1,TRBV14,CASSLGQGGEKLFF,TGTGCCAGCAGCCTGGGACAGGGGGGAGAAAAACTGTTTTTT
TRBJ1-6,NA,NA,TRBV30,CAWSVGRNNSPLHF,TGTGCCTGGAGTGTAGGCAGGAATAATTCACCCCTCCACTTT
TRBJ2-2,NA,NA,TRBV25-1,CASSDAPPSTGELFF,TGTGCCAGCAGTGATGCGCCGCCGAGCACCGGGGAGCTGTTTTTT
TRBJ2-7,NA,TRBD1,TRBV4-1,CASSQAVTGAPYEQYF,TGCGCCAGCAGCCAAGCCGTGACAGGGGCGCCCTACGAGCAGTACTTC
TRBJ1-6,NA,NA,TRBV19,CASSLGPGAIGSPLHF,TGTGCCAGTAGTTTGGGTCCAGGGGCGATTGGGTCACCCCTCCACTTT
TRBJ2-2,NA,TRBD1,TRBV6-1,CASSADRGWPAGELFF,TGTGCCAGCAGTGCCGACAGGGGGTGGCCCGCCGGGGAGCTGTTTTTT
TRBJ2-2,NA,TRBD1,TRBV5-6,CASSWTGGTGELFF,TGTGCCAGCAGCTGGACAGGGGGAACCGGGGAGCTGTTTTTT
TRBJ2-1,NA,TRBD2,TRBV7-3,CASSSLLAGDYNEQFF,TGTGCCAGCAGCTCCCTCCTAGCGGGGGATTACAATGAGCAGTTCTTC
TRBJ2-3,few,NA,TRBV7-9,CASSSQTDTQYF,TGTGCCAGCAGCTCACAAACAGATACGCAGTATTTT
TRBJ2-2,NA,TRBD1,TRBV10-3,CAIRGTGGTGELFF,TGTGCCATCAGGGGAACAGGGGGCACCGGGGAGCTGTTTTTT
TRBJ1-6,NA,TRBD1,TRBV28,CASRTGESYNSPLHF,TGTGCCAGCAGAACAGGGGAATCCTATAATTCACCCCTCCACTTT
TRBJ2-7,NA,NA,TRBV15,CATSPTTSNVYEQYF,TGTGCCACCAGCCCCACGACTAGTAACGTCTACGAGCAGTACTTC
TRBJ2-3,NA,NA,TRBV5-4,CASTPSQSTDTQYF,TGTGCCAGCACCCCAAGCCAATCAACAGATACGCAGTATTTT
TRBJ2-7,NA,TRBD1,TRBV5-1,CASSFSGGSYEQYF,TGCGCCAGCAGCTTCTCAGGGGGTAGCTACGAGCAGTACTTC
TRBJ1-1,once,NA,TRBV7-3,CASSLTGVNTEAFF,TGTGCCAGCAGCTTAACCGGGGTGAACACTGAAGCTTTCTTT
TRBJ1-6,few,NA,TRBV14,CASSPDTDLVSPLHF,TGTGCCAGCAGCCCGGACACGGATTTGGTGTCACCCCTCCACTTT
TRBJ2-1,NA,NA,TRBV4-2,CASSQDHTGNEQFF,TGTGCCAGCAGCCAAGATCATACGGGCAATGAGCAGTTCTTC
TRBJ2-1,NA,NA,TRBV11-3,CASSLGLPPRLLVF,TGTGCCAGCAGCTTAGGGCTCCCCCCCAGGTTGTTGGTCTTC